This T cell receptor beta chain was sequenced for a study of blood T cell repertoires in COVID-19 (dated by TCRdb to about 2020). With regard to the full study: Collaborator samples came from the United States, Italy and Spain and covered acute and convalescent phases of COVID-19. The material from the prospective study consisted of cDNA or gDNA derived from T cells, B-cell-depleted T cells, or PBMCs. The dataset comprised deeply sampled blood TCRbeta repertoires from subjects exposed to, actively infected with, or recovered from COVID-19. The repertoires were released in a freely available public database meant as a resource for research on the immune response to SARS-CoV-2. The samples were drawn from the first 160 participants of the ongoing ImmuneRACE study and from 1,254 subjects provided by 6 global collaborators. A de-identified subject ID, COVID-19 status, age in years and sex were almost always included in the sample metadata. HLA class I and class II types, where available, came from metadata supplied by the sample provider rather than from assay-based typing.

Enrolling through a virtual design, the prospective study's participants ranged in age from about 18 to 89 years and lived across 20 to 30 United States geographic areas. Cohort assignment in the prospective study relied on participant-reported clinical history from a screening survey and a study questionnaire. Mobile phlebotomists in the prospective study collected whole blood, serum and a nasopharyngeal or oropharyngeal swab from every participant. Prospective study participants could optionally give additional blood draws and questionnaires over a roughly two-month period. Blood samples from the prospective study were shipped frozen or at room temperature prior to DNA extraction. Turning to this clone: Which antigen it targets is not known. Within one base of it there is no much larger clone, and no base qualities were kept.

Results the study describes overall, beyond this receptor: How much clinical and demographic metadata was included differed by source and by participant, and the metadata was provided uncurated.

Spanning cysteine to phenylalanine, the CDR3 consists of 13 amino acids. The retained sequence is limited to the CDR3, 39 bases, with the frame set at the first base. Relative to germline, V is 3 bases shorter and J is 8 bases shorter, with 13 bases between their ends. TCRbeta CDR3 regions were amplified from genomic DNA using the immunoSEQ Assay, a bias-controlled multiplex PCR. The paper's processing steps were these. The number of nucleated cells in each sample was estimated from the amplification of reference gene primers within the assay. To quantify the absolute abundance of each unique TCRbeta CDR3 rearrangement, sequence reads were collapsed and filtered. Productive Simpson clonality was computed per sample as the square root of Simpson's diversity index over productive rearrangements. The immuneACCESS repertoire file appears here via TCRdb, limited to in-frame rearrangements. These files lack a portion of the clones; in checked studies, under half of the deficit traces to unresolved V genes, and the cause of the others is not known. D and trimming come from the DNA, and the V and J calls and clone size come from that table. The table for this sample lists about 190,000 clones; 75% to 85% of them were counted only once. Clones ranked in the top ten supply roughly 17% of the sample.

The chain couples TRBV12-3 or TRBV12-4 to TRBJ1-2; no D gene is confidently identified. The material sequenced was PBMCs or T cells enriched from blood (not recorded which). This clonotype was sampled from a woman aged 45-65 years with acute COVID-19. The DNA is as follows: TGTGCCAGCAGTTTTGGAGCGGAGGCCGGCTACACCTTC. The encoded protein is CASSFGAEAGYTF.